The source of this T cell receptor (beta chain) is a study of blood T cell repertoires in COVID-19. Study context: Sites in the United States, Italy and Spain provided acute and convalescent COVID-19 samples.

CDR1 is SGHVS and CDR2 is FQNEAQ in the germline V gene. Unmatched junction bases numbered 6, after V lost 3 bases and J lost 1 base. The length of the CDR3 is 16 residues. Method: immunoSEQ multiplex PCR; TCRdb's copy keeps in-frame clones and lacks some. The data hold roughly 59,000 clones, with around 80% observed a single time. What was sequenced was peripheral blood. J is TRBJ1-1 and V is TRBV7-8; TRBD1 matches 9 bases. This clonotype was sampled from a human donor in a cohort sampled during active COVID-19. For the CDR3, the DNA is TGTGCCAGCAGCTTGGGGACAGGGAAGGGGAACACTGAAGCTTTCTTT. Translation gives CASSLGTGKGNTEAFF.